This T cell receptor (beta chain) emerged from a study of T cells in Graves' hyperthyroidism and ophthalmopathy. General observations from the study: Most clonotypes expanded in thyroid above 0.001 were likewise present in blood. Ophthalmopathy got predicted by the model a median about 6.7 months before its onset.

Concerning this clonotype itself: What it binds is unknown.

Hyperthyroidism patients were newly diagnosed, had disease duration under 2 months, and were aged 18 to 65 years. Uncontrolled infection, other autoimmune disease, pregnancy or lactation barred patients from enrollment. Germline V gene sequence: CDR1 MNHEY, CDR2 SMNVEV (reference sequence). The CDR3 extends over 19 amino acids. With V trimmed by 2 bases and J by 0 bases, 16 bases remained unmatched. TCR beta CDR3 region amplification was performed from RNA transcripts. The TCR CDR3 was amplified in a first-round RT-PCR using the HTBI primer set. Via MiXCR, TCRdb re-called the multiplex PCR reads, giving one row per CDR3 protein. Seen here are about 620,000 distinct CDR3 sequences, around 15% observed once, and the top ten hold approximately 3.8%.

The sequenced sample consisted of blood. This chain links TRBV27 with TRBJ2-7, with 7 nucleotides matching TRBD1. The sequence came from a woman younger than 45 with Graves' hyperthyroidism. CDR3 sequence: CASSLTPGKTGSSSYEQYF. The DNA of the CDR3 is TGTGCCAGCAGTTTAACGCCGGGGAAGACAGGGTCGAGCTCCTACGAGCAGTACTTC.